These 22 T cell receptor beta chains were all obtained from the same sample, sequenced in a study of T cell changes during pregnancy in multiple sclerosis. Using immunoSEQ multiplex PCR, the repertoire was profiled, and TCRdb retains in-frame clones only, with some absent. This table has 65,000 to 95,000 clones, about 88% appearing once. The sample consisted of peripheral blood, taken before pregnancy. These receptors came from a female donor with multiple sclerosis, enrolled in a pregnancy study.

The chain joins TRBV11-2 to TRBJ2-2, with a tentative D call TRBD1 (6 bases). This CDR3 spans 15 amino acids. Trimming shortened V by 7 bases and J by 0 bases, and 12 bases separated the two germline ends. The germline gives CDR1 SGHAT, CDR2 FQNNGV. The CDR3 protein is CASNQGTANTGELFF. CDR3 coding DNA: TGTGCCAGCAACCAGGGGACGGCGAACACCGGGGAGCTGTTTTTT.

This clone qualifies as medium-sized. This sequence joins TRBV10-3 and TRBJ1-1; TRBD1 agrees at 7 bases. This CDR3 comprises 12 residues. J lost 7 bases, V lost 2 bases, and 1 base had no gene match. Germline V lookup: CDR1 ENHRY, CDR2 SYGVKD. CDR3 region: CAISEGDSEAFF. As DNA, the CDR3 is TGTGCCATCAGTGAGGGGGACAGTGAAGCTTTCTTT.

J is TRBJ2-7 and V is TRBV30; 9 nucleotides match TRBD2. In germline, CDR1 is GTSNPN, CDR2 SVGIG (reference sequence). The V segment lost 5 bases and the J segment 2 bases; nucleotides outside the gene matches: 10. CDR3 length: 15 amino acids. Written as DNA, the CDR3 is TGTGCCTGGTCTCAGCTTGGCGGGGGGGCCTACGAGCAGTACTTC. Translation: CAWSQLGGGAYEQYF.

The CDR3 DNA reads TGTGCCATCAAAGTTCTTGAGACAGACACTGAAGCTTTCTTT. It codes for CAIKVLETDTEAFF. The rearrangement uses TRBV10-3 and TRBJ1-1; D may be TRBD1 (5 bases). V was pared by 7 bases and J by 3 bases, with 15 bases between. The germline V gene encodes CDR1 ENHRY and CDR2 SYGVKD. The CDR3 extends over 14 amino acids.

This sequence joins TRBV7-2 and TRBJ2-7, with 8 nucleotides matching TRBD1. V lost 6 bases and J lost 6; bases outside the gene matches: 7. This CDR3 is built from 13 residues. From germline, CDR1 is SGHTA and CDR2 FQGNSA. The CDR3 region has the DNA TGTGCCAGCAGAAGAGACAGGGGAGGCGAGCAGTACTTC. Translating gives CASRRDRGGEQYF. The full variable domain, rest sourced from reference TRBV7-2 and TRBJ2-7, is GAGVSQSPSNKVTEKGKDVELRCDPISGHTALYWYRQSLGQGLEFLIYFQGNSAPDKSGLPSDRFSAERTGGSVSTLTIQRTQQEDSAVYLCASRRDRGGEQYFGPGTRLTVT.

The V gene is TRBV5-4, the J gene TRBJ1-6, with D possibly TRBD1 on 5 matching bases. The CDR3 contains 14 residues. Germline CDR1 SGHNT, CDR2 YYREEE (reference sequence). The V and J ends lost 0 bases and 6 bases respectively, with 7 bases between them. Here the CDR3 reads CASSLGQSNSPLHF. The CDR3 DNA reads as TGTGCCAGCAGCTTGGGACAGAGTAATTCACCCCTCCACTTT.

This chain connects TRBV19 to TRBJ2-7, with 8 bases aligning to TRBD2. The CDR3 length is 13 residues. V was clipped by 9 bases and J by 0 bases; unmatched bases: 4. Germline V gene lookup returns CDR1 LNHDA and CDR2 SQIVND (reference sequence). The CDR3 DNA reads TGTGCCAGCGGGACTAGAGGCTCCTACGAGCAGTACTTC. Encoded protein: CASGTRGSYEQYF.

This clone was found once. V is TRBV2 and J is TRBJ1-1; D is undetermined. V shed 4 bases and J shed 2 bases, with 11 bases lying between them. Germline-derived CDR1 and CDR2 are SNHLY and FYNNEI. The CDR3 is made up of 14 amino acids. DNA for the CDR3: TGTGCCAGCAGTGCAGCTCGGGAAAACACTGAAGCTTTCTTT. It is translated as CASSAARENTEAFF.

V gene TRBV5-1 combines with J gene TRBJ1-3; 7 positions agree with TRBD1. Germline lookup yields CDR1 SGHRS and CDR2 YFSETQ. Losses at the gene ends were 4 bases for V and 8 bases for J; bases not matched to a gene: 15. The length of the CDR3 is 16 residues. CDR3 sequence reads: CASSPAQGPPVDTIYF. In nucleotides, the CDR3 is TGCGCCAGCAGCCCGGCACAGGGGCCTCCTGTAGACACCATATATTTT.

The chain couples TRBV10-3 to TRBJ1-1; 9 positions match TRBD1. Per the germline V gene, CDR1 is ENHRY and CDR2 is SYGVKD. CDR3 length: 16 residues. V lost 4 bases, J lost 0 bases, and 6 bases stayed unmatched. CDR3 sequence: CAISVGTGRVNTEAFF. CDR3 DNA: TGTGCCATCAGTGTAGGGACAGGGAGGGTGAACACTGAAGCTTTCTTT.

The chain is built from TRBV6-5 and TRBJ1-4; weak D call: TRBD1 (5 bases). V was trimmed by 8 bases and J by 8 bases, leaving 9 bases between them. Germline V gives CDR1 MNHEY, CDR2 SVGAGI. This CDR3 region has 11 residues. The CDR3 region has the DNA TGTGCCAGCCGGGGGAACGAAAAACTGTTTTTT. This translates into CASRGNEKLFF.

This rearrangement joins TRBV27 to TRBJ2-2, with 8 nucleotides matching TRBD2. Per germline, CDR1 MNHEY and CDR2 SMNVEV (reference sequence). The CDR3 totals 16 residues. Trimming at V came to 7 bases and at J to 4 bases, leaving 11 bases not matched to a gene. The CDR3 nucleotides are TGTGCCAGCAATCCTCTGGCGGGGGGCTCCACCGGGGAGCTGTTTTTT. Protein product: CASNPLAGGSTGELFF.

The rearrangement uses TRBV13 and TRBJ1-4; D remains ambiguous. Trimming removed 2 bases from V and 3 bases from J, with 13 bases in between. Germline V gene lookup returns CDR1 PRHDT and CDR2 FYEKMQ (reference sequence). The CDR3 is 16 residues long. This CDR3 reads CASSLTPAGSNEKLFF. CDR3 DNA: TGTGCCAGCAGCTTAACCCCTGCTGGCTCTAATGAAAAACTGTTTTTT.

The chain's CDR3 is CASSSGLPGDTQYF. In DNA form, the CDR3 reads TGTGCCAGCAGCTCCGGACTCCCGGGGGATACGCAGTATTTT. This chain joins TRBV7-3 and TRBJ2-3; possible D gene TRBD2, 5 bases. The CDR3 runs to 14 residues. The germline gives CDR1 SGHTA, CDR2 FQGTGA. Trimming left V 4 bases short and J 6 bases short, with 14 bases between.

This clone was counted at least ten times. J is TRBJ2-7 and V is TRBV19; the D gene is possibly TRBD2 (6 bases). The germline V and J ends were trimmed by 5 bases and 2 bases, with 16 bases remaining between them. The CDR3 consists of 15 residues. CDR1 is LNHDA and CDR2 is SQIVND in the germline V gene (reference sequence). CDR3 in amino acids: CASSVSGLTTYEQYF. The CDR3 DNA reads TGTGCCAGTAGTGTATCGGGACTCACCACCTACGAGCAGTACTTC.

The chain is built from TRBV2 and TRBJ2-3, with TRBD2 matching 10 bases. The CDR3 runs 16 residues. Losses at the gene ends were 9 bases for V and 2 bases for J; bases not matched to a gene: 11. Germline V gene data show CDR1 as SNHLY and CDR2 as FYNNEI. The CDR3 DNA reads as TGTGCCAGTTTTTATAGCGGGGGGCTGTTCACAGATACGCAGTATTTT. This sequence encodes CASFYSGGLFTDTQYF. The full variable domain, completed using reference TRBV2 and TRBJ2-3, is EPEVTQTPSHQVTQMGQEVILRCVPISNHLYFYWYRQILGQKVEFLVSFYNNEISEKSEIFDDQFSVERPDGSNFTLKIRSTKLEDSAMYFCASFYSGGLFTDTQYFGPGTRLTVL.

CDR3 DNA: TGTGCCTGGAGTGTCGTCAGGGGTAGCTACACCTTC. This gives the protein CAWSVVRGSYTF. The genes are TRBV30 and TRBJ1-2; the D gene is possibly TRBD1 (6 bases). Germline CDR1 and CDR2: GTSNPN and SVGIG (reference sequence). The CDR3 has 12 residues. Between the trimmed V and J ends, which lost 0 bases and 9 bases, there was a span of 11 bases. Full variable domain (remainder filled in from reference TRBV30 and TRBJ1-2): SQTIHQWPATLVQPVGSPLSLECTVEGTSNPNLYWYRQAAGRGLQLLFYSVGIGQISSEVPQNLSASRPQDRQFILSSKKLLLSDSGFYLCAWSVVRGSYTFGSGTRLTVV.

The V and J genes are TRBV5-1 and TRBJ1-1; 10 bases match TRBD1. Germline CDR1 SGHRS, CDR2 YFSETQ. After removal of 4 bases from V and 10 bases from J, the junction contained 13 bases not matched to a gene. The CDR3 covers 15 residues. CDR3: CASSPGQGSDGRAFF. In nucleotides, the CDR3 is TGCGCCAGCAGCCCGGGACAGGGGTCGGACGGTAGAGCTTTCTTT.

The V gene is TRBV7-9, the J gene TRBJ2-5; 9 bases match TRBD1. The CDR3 sequence is 17 residues long. Per the germline V gene, CDR1 is SEHNR and CDR2 is FQNEAQ (reference sequence). V lost 5 bases, J lost 4 bases, and 14 bases stayed unmatched. The CDR3 region has the DNA TGTGCCAGCAGCATCGTCGGGGACAGGGCTCCGTCAGAGACCCAGTACTTC. It is translated as CASSIVGDRAPSETQYF. Supplemented by reference TRBV7-9 and TRBJ2-5, the full variable domain reads DTGVSQNPRHKITKRGQNVTFRCDPISEHNRLYWYRQTLGQGPEFLTYFQNEAQLEKSRLLSDRFSAERPKGSFSTLEIQRTEQGDSAMYLCASSIVGDRAPSETQYFGPGTRLLVL.

The chain recombines TRBV19 with TRBJ1-2; 8 bases line up with TRBD1. CDR1 is LNHDA, CDR2 SQIVND, per germline (reference sequence). This CDR3 has 15 residues. V trimming: 5 bases; J trimming: 3 bases; junction bases outside the gene matches: 8. For the CDR3, the DNA is TGTGCCAGTAGTGCCTGGACAGGGTTTCACTATGGCTACACCTTC. Residues: CASSAWTGFHYGYTF.

This chain links TRBV6-1 with TRBJ1-4; D not resolved. V gave up 3 bases and J gave up 0 bases, with 8 bases separating them. This CDR3 comprises 15 residues. Germline CDR1 and CDR2: MNHNS and SASEGT. The CDR3 bases are TGTGCCAGCAGTGACGGGATCGCAACTAATGAAAAACTGTTTTTT. Translating gives CASSDGIATNEKLFF.

In DNA, the CDR3 is TGTGCCAGCATGAGGGCAGGGGGGAGCTATGGCTACACCTTC. It translates to CASMRAGGSYGYTF. This chain uses TRBV2 with TRBJ1-2, with 7 bases fitting TRBD1. This CDR3 has 14 amino acids. J was trimmed by 4 bases and V by 7 bases; bases with no gene match: 9. Germline V CDR1 and CDR2: SNHLY, FYNNEI.